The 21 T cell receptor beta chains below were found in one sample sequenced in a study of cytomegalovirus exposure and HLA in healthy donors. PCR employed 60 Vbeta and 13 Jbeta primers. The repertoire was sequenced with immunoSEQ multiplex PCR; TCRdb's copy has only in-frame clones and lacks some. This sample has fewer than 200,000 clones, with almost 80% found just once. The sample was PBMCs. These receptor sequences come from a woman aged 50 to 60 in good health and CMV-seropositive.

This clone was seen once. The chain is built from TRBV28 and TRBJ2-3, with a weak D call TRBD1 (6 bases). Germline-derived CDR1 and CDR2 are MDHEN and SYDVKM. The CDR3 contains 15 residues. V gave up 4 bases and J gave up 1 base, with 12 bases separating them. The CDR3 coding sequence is TGTGCCAGCAGTTCCAGGGGCCTAGGCACAGATACGCAGTATTTT. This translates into CASSSRGLGTDTQYF.

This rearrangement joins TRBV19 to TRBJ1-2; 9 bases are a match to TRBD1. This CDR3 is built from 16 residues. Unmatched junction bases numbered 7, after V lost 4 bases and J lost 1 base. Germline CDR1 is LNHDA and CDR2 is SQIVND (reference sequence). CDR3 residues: CASSTPDRGDNYGYTF. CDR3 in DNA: TGTGCCAGTAGTACCCCTGACAGGGGGGATAACTATGGCTACACCTTC.

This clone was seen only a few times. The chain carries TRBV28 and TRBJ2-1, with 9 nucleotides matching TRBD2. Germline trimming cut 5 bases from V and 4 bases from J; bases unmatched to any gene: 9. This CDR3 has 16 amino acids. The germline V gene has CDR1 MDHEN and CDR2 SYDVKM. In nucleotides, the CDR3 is TGTGCCAGCAGTGGGATAGCGGGAGACTTATACAATGAGCAGTTCTTC. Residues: CASSGIAGDLYNEQFF. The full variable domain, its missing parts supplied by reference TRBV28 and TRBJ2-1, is DVKVTQSSRYLVKRTGEKVFLECVQDMDHENMFWYRQDPGLGLRLIYFSYDVKMKEKGDIPEGYSVSREKKERFSLILESASTNQTSMYLCASSGIAGDLYNEQFFGPGTRLTVL.

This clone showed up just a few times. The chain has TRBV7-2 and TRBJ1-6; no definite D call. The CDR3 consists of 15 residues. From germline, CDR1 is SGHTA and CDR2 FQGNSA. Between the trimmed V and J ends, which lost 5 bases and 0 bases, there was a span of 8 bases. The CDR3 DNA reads TGTGCCAGCAGCCCGACAAGCTCCTATAATTCACCCCTCCACTTT. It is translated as CASSPTSSYNSPLHF.

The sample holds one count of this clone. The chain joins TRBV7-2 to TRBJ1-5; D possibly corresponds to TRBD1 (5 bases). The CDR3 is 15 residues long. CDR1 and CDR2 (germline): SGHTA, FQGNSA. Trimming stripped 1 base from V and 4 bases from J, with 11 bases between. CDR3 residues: CASSLGASGNQPQHF. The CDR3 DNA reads TGTGCCAGCAGCTTAGGAGCTTCAGGGAATCAGCCCCAGCATTTT.

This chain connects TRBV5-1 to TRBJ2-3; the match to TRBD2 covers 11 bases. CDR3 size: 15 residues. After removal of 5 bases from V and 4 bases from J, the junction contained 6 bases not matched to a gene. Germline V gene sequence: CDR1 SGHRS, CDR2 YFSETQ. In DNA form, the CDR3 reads TGCGCCAGCAGACGACTAGCGGGGAGGGCAGATACGCAGTATTTT. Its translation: CASRRLAGRADTQYF.

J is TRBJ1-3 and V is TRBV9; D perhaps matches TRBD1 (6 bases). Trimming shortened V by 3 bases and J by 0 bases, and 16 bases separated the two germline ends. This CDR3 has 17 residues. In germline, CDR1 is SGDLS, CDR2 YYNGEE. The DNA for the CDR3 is TGTGCCAGCAGCGCGGCCCGGCGACAGGACTCTGGAAACACCATATATTTT. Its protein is CASSAARRQDSGNTIYF.

The CDR3 sequence is CASSESSLLDEQFF. The CDR3 nucleotides are TGTGCCAGCAGTGAATCTTCCTTACTAGATGAGCAGTTCTTC. The genes are TRBV25-1 and TRBJ2-1, with a tentative D call TRBD2 (5 bases). Trimming removed 1 base from V and 8 bases from J, with 12 bases in between. The germline V gene has CDR1 MGHDK and CDR2 SYGVNS. The CDR3 spans 14 residues. Looking up the rest from reference TRBV25-1 and TRBJ2-1 gives the full variable domain: EADIYQTPRYLVIGTGKKITLECSQTMGHDKMYWYQQDPGMELHLIHYSYGVNSTEKGDLSSESTVSRIRTEHFPLTLESARPSHTSQYLCASSESSLLDEQFFGPGTRLTVL.

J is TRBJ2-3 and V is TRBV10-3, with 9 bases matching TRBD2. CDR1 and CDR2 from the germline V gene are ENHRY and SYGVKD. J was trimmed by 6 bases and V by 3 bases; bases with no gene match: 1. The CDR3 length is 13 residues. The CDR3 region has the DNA TGTGCCATCAGTGACAGCGGGGGGGATACGCAGTATTTT. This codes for CAISDSGGDTQYF.

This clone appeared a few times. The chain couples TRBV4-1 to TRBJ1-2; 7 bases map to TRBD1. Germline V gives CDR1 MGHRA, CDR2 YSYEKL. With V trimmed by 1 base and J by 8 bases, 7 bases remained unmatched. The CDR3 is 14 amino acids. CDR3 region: CASSQVRQGRGYTF. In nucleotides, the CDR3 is TGCGCCAGCAGCCAAGTTCGACAGGGCAGAGGCTACACCTTC.

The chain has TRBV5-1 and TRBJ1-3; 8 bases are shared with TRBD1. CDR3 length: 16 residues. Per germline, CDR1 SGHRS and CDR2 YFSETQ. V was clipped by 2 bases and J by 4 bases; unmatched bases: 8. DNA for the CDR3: TGCGCCAGCAGCTTCGATTACGGACAGGGCGGAAACACCATATATTTT. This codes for CASSFDYGQGGNTIYF.

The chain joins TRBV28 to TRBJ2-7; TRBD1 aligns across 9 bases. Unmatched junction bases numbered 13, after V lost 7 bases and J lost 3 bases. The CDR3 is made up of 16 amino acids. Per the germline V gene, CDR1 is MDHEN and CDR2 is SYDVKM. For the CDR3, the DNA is TGTGCCAGCAAGGGACAGGGAGGGGGTAATTTCTACGAGCAGTACTTC. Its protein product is CASKGQGGGNFYEQYF.

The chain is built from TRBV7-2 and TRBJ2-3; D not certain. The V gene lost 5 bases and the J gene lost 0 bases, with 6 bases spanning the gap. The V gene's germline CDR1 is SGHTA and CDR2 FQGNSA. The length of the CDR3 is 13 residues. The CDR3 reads CASSLPSTDTQYF. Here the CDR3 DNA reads TGTGCCAGCAGCCTCCCTAGCACAGATACGCAGTATTTT.

DNA of the CDR3: TGTGCCAGCAGCCCCTCGTGGTGGTCAGGGAACACTGAAGCTTTCTTT. Its translation: CASSPSWWSGNTEAFF. The chain uses TRBV14 and TRBJ1-1; D is ambiguous. V lost 4 bases, J lost 1 base, and 16 bases lay in between. The length of the CDR3 is 16 residues. Germline lookup yields CDR1 SGHDN and CDR2 FVKESK.

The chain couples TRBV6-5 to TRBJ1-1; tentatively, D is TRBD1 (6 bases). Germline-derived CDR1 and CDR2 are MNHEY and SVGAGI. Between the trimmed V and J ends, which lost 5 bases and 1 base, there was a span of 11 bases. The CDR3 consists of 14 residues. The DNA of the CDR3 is TGTGCCAGCAGTGACCGGGACAAGAACACTGAAGCTTTCTTT. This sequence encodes CASSDRDKNTEAFF.

The CDR3 protein is CASSGTGRETQYF. The CDR3 DNA sequence: TGTGCCAGCAGCGGGACAGGGCGAGAGACCCAGTACTTC. This chain joins TRBV5-6 and TRBJ2-5; 9 nucleotides line up with TRBD1. V lost 4 bases, J lost 4 bases, and 2 bases stayed unmatched. The CDR3 sequence is 13 residues long. Germline V gene sequence: CDR1 SGHDT, CDR2 YYEEEE. Looking up the rest from reference TRBV5-6 and TRBJ2-5 gives the full variable domain: DAGVTQSPTHLIKTRGQQVTLRCSPKSGHDTVSWYQQALGQGPQFIFQYYEEEERQRGNFPDRFSGHQFPNYSSELNVNALLLGDSALYLCASSGTGRETQYFGPGTRLLVL.

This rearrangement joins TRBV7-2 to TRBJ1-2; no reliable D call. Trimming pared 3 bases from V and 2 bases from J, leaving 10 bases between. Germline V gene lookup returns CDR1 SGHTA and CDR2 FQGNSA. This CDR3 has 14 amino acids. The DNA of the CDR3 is TGTGCCAGCAGCTTGTCCCCGGGAAACTATGGCTACACCTTC. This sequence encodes CASSLSPGNYGYTF.

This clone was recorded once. The CDR3: CASSITGVYGEAFF. CDR3 sequence (DNA): TGTGCCAGTAGTATCACAGGGGTGTATGGTGAAGCTTTCTTT. The gene calls are TRBV19 and TRBJ1-1, with 7 bases fitting TRBD1. CDR1 and CDR2 from the germline V gene are LNHDA and SQIVND (reference sequence). V was pared by 3 bases and J by 7 bases, with 8 bases of the junction left unmatched. The CDR3 loop spans 14 amino acids.

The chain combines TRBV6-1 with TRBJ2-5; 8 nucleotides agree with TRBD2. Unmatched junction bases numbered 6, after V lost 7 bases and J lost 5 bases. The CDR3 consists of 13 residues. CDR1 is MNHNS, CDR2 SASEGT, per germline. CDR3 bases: TGTGCCAGCAAAAGCGGGGGCCGGGAGACCCAGTACTTC. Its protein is CASKSGGRETQYF.

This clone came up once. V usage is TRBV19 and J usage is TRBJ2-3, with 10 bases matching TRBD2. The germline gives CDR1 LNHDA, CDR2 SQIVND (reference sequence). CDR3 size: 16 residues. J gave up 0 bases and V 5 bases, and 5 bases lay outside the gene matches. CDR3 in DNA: TGTGCCAGTAGTCAAGGACTAGCGGTGAGCACAGATACGCAGTATTTT. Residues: CASSQGLAVSTDTQYF.

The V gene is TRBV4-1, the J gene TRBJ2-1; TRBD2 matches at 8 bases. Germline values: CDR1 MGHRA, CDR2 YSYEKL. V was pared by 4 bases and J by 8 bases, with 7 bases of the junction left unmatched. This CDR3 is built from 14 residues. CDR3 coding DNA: TGCGCCAGCAGCCGTGGAGCGGGAGAGTATGAGCAGTTCTTC. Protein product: CASSRGAGEYEQFF.